This TCR beta chain was identified during a study of vaccination effects on CD4 cells after COVID-19. Across the study: Convalescent patient samples, from two individuals, date to 16 days and one week before vaccination. General study points: Infection- and vaccine-induced clones contracted markedly late after vaccination.

Concerning this clone: What it binds is not known.

Germline-derived CDR1 and CDR2 are SGHRS and YFSETQ. The ends lost 2 bases at V and 5 bases at J; junction bases unmatched: 6. The length of the CDR3 is 15 residues. Sequencing in the ViraFEST assay came after antigen-specific CD4+ T cells had been expanded with viral peptide pools, which were used to stimulate PBMC. Cultured cells yielded isolated CD4+ T cells after 10 to 11 days. Infection with SARS-CoV-2 occurred in the person between March and December 2020, and PCR confirmed it. About 2.1 million PBMC were placed in each well, which was supplemented with approximately 9.7 IU/ml IL-2 and about 10 ug/ml peptides. IL-2 medium took the place of half the medium on both days 3 and 7. Assay used: immunoSEQ multiplex PCR; TCRdb lists only in-frame clones, some missing. Of more than 20,000 clones in the sample, around 72% were seen once.

This TCR was sampled from a human donor who had a prior SARS-CoV-2 infection. Sequencing was performed on CD4+ T cells from PBMCs cultured with a peptide pool, taken before COVID-19 vaccination. This rearrangement joins TRBV5-1 to TRBJ1-4, with 7 bases aligning to TRBD1. The CDR3 reads CASSLAGTENEKLFF. The CDR3 DNA reads as TGCGCCAGCAGCTTAGCCGGGACAGAGAATGAAAAACTGTTTTTT.